The next 30 T cell receptor beta chains were all read from a single sample in a study of T-cell memory formation after mild COVID-19. TCRdb redid the calling of the 5' RACE reads with MiXCR, one entry per CDR3 protein. This table has fewer than 700,000 distinct CDR3 sequences, 18% appearing once. The source material was PBMCs or a T cell subset sorted from them (not recorded which). Receptor source: an adult woman who had mild COVID-19 (a few samples of this study predate the infection). Cell type and time point are not known.

The chain links TRBV25-1 to TRBJ2-1; D ambiguous. The CDR3 runs 13 residues. V was cut by 2 bases and J by 9 bases, with 11 bases left in between. The germline gives CDR1 MGHDK, CDR2 SYGVNS. The CDR3 DNA follows: TGTGCCAGCAGTGAACATGGCCCGACTGAGCAGTTCTTC. It codes for CASSEHGPTEQFF.

V is TRBV4-1 and J is TRBJ2-1; TRBD1 matches at 7 bases. The CDR3 consists of 16 residues. The germline CDR1 and CDR2 sequences are MGHRA and YSYEKL. V dropped 4 bases and J dropped 4; count of bases not matched to a gene: 10. In DNA, the CDR3 is TGCGCCAGCAGCCGCGGCCGGGACAGACTTTACAATGAGCAGTTCTTC. Translated, it gives CASSRGRDRLYNEQFF.

In this sample, this clonotype turned up once. The J gene is TRBJ2-3, the V gene TRBV2, with D possibly TRBD1 on 5 matching bases. V lost 6 bases, J lost 6 bases, and 13 bases lay in between. This CDR3 has 13 amino acids. Germline loops: CDR1 SNHLY, CDR2 FYNNEI. CDR3: CASRQGYQDTQYF. In DNA, the CDR3 is TGTGCCAGCAGGCAGGGCTATCAGGATACGCAGTATTTT.

The CDR3 loop is CASLNRQNYNSPLHF. In DNA, the CDR3 is TGTGCCAGCCTCAACAGGCAGAACTATAATTCACCCCTCCACTTT. The chain couples TRBV2 to TRBJ1-6; D possibly corresponds to TRBD1 (5 bases). Trimming shortened V by 8 bases and J by 3 bases, and 14 bases separated the two germline ends. The CDR3 has 15 amino acids. Germline assignment: CDR1 SNHLY and CDR2 FYNNEI. Full variable domain (outside the CDR3, taken from reference TRBV2 and TRBJ1-6): EPEVTQTPSHQVTQMGQEVILRCVPISNHLYFYWYRQILGQKVEFLVSFYNNEISEKSEIFDDQFSVERPDGSNFTLKIRSTKLEDSAMYFCASLNRQNYNSPLHFGNGTRLTVT.

This clonotype showed up just once. The V and J genes are TRBV5-6 and TRBJ1-2, with D possibly TRBD1 on 6 matching bases. Germline V CDR1 and CDR2: SGHDT, YYEEEE. Trimming removed 4 bases from V and 4 bases from J, with 14 bases in between. The CDR3 length is 14 residues. This chain's CDR3 is CASSLRGGGYGYTF. In DNA form, the CDR3 reads TGTGCCAGCAGCCTCAGGGGTGGCGGCTATGGCTACACCTTC.

This clonotype appeared a few times. The chain employs TRBV12-3 or TRBV12-4 and TRBJ1-2, with unresolved D. Trimming shortened V by 0 bases and J by 3 bases, and 17 bases separated the two germline ends. The CDR3 extends over 17 amino acids. The CDR3 DNA is TGTGCCAGCAGTTTAGCGCGACCCAACTCTGGGCACTATGGCTACACCTTC. Translating gives CASSLARPNSGHYGYTF.

The rearrangement uses TRBV14 and TRBJ1-4; TRBD1 aligns across 7 bases. After removal of 4 bases from V and 15 bases from J, the junction contained 8 bases not matched to a gene. The CDR3 has 12 amino acids. The germline gives CDR1 SGHDN, CDR2 FVKESK. The CDR3 sequence: CASSPTDRVLFF. The CDR3 DNA reads as TGTGCCAGCAGCCCGACCGACAGGGTGTTGTTTTTT.

The CDR3 DNA reads TGTGCCACCAGTGACCCCGGGACGAGGGGCTACACCTTC. It is translated as CATSDPGTRGYTF. The J gene is TRBJ1-2, the V gene TRBV24-1; perhaps TRBD1 as D (5 bases). The CDR3 loop spans 13 amino acids. The V end lost 4 bases, the J end lost 8 bases, and 13 bases lay between the germline ends. Germline CDR1 reads KGHDR; CDR2 reads SFDVKD.

The rearrangement links TRBV6-2 or TRBV6-3 to TRBJ2-2, with D possibly being TRBD1 (5 bases). Between the trimmed V and J ends, which lost 2 bases and 4 bases, there was a span of 11 bases. Germline V CDR1 and CDR2: MNHEY, SVGEGT. CDR3 length: 15 amino acids. The CDR3 coding sequence is TGTGCCAGCAGTTACGGACAAGTAATCACCGGGGAGCTGTTTTTT. Translated: CASSYGQVITGELFF.

The CDR3 DNA reads as TGTGCCAGCAGCGGGGGTAGCGGGGGCCACGACACAGATACGCAGTATTTT. Its protein product is CASSGGSGGHDTDTQYF. The chain is built from TRBV9 and TRBJ2-3, with 9 bases aligning to TRBD2. With 3 bases clipped from V and 2 bases from J, the junction kept 10 bases outside the gene matches. This CDR3 is built from 17 residues. CDR1 and CDR2 (germline): SGDLS, YYNGEE.

CDR3 loop: CASSSRIMDRGGEKLFF. CDR3 nucleotide sequence: TGTGCCAGCAGCTCCCGCATAATGGACAGGGGGGGAGAAAAACTGTTTTTT. The V call is TRBV7-8, the J call TRBJ1-4, with 10 bases aligning to TRBD1. This CDR3 is 17 amino acids long. Germline V gene data show CDR1 as SGHVS and CDR2 as FQNEAQ. The V segment lost 4 bases and the J segment 8 bases; nucleotides outside the gene matches: 13.

The chain is built from TRBV7-2 and TRBJ2-1, with D tentatively TRBD2 (6 bases). CDR1 SGHTA and CDR2 FQGNSA come from the germline V gene. Trimming pared 8 bases from V and 0 bases from J, leaving 11 bases between. The CDR3 is made up of 14 amino acids. The CDR3 loop is CASWGESSYNEQFF. The CDR3 DNA follows: TGTGCCAGCTGGGGGGAAAGCTCCTACAATGAGCAGTTCTTC.

This clonotype has only a few counts. J is TRBJ1-1 and V is TRBV4-1, with TRBD1 matching 7 bases. Germline V gene data show CDR1 as MGHRA and CDR2 as YSYEKL. CDR3 size: 17 residues. Trimming took 1 base from V and 0 from J; bases not matched to a gene: 8. The CDR3 DNA reads as TGCGCCAGCAGCCAAGCTAGAGGGGGCATCGTGAACACTGAAGCTTTCTTT. It specifies CASSQARGGIVNTEAFF.

V is TRBV9 and J is TRBJ1-1; D may be TRBD1 (5 bases). V lost 6 bases and J lost 6, with 12 bases in between. Germline lookup yields CDR1 SGDLS and CDR2 YYNGEE. This CDR3 has 12 amino acids. The CDR3 region is CASKGDASEAFF. The CDR3 coding sequence is TGTGCCAGCAAAGGGGATGCGTCTGAAGCTTTCTTT.

This clonotype was seen a few times. The chain combines TRBV27 with TRBJ2-5; D is ambiguous. Germline V gene lookup returns CDR1 MNHEY and CDR2 SMNVEV (reference sequence). V lost 3 bases, J lost 4 bases, and 6 bases lay in between. This CDR3 spans 12 amino acids. CDR3 sequence: CASSFIGETQYF. CDR3 bases: TGTGCCAGCAGTTTTATCGGAGAGACCCAGTACTTC.

This clonotype was counted only a few times. CDR3 in amino acids: CATSDNTGTSGKYNEQFF. In DNA form, the CDR3 reads TGTGCCACCAGTGATAACACTGGGACTAGCGGGAAGTACAATGAGCAGTTCTTC. The chain carries TRBV24-1 and TRBJ2-1; 13 positions match TRBD2. The J segment lost 4 bases and the V segment lost 3 bases, leaving 8 bases of the junction unmatched. The CDR3 extends over 18 amino acids. Looked up from germline, CDR1 is KGHDR and CDR2 is SFDVKD.

The V and J genes are TRBV19 and TRBJ2-7; D possibly corresponds to TRBD2 (5 bases). V dropped 1 base and J dropped 3 bases, with 13 bases sitting between them. In germline, CDR1 is LNHDA, CDR2 SQIVND (reference sequence). This CDR3 comprises 15 residues. CDR3 nucleotide sequence: TGTGCCAGTAGTATAGGGGCGGGCCCCGTCTACGAGCAGTACTTC. Encoded protein: CASSIGAGPVYEQYF.

The chain combines TRBV4-2 with TRBJ2-2, with 8 bases that match TRBD1. Trimming cost V 4 bases and J 0 bases; bases outside gene matches: 4. CDR3 size: 16 residues. CDR1 is LGHNA, CDR2 YNFKEQ, per germline. CDR3 amino acids: CASSRLTGANTGELFF. In DNA, the CDR3 is TGTGCCAGCAGCCGCCTGACAGGGGCGAACACCGGGGAGCTGTTTTTT.

CDR3 DNA sequence: TGTGCCAGTAGTATAGATGGGTTGGGCGGCTACGAGCAGTACTTC. This encodes CASSIDGLGGYEQYF. V gene TRBV19 combines with J gene TRBJ2-7, with D uncertain. V lost 0 bases, J lost 3 bases, and 12 bases lay in between. Germline CDR1 and CDR2: LNHDA and SQIVND (reference sequence). CDR3 length: 15 residues.

The J gene is TRBJ1-2, the V gene TRBV3-1; D is undetermined. Deletions cut 4 bases from V and 6 bases from J, with 9 bases between. This CDR3 has 12 residues. In germline, CDR1 is LGHDT, CDR2 YNNKEL (reference sequence). CDR3 protein: CASSRTGNGYTF. The CDR3 nucleotides are TGTGCCAGCAGCCGCACGGGGAATGGCTACACCTTC.

This clonotype came up many times. The chain is built from TRBV29-1 and TRBJ2-1, with D tentatively TRBD2 (6 bases). Germline-derived CDR1 and CDR2 are SQVTM and ANQGSEA. V shed 0 bases and J shed 8 bases, with 8 bases lying between them. The CDR3 contains 12 residues. CDR3 DNA sequence: TGCAGCGTTGAAGAACTAGCCGATGAGCAGTTCTTC. Protein sequence: CSVEELADEQFF.

The V gene is TRBV7-9, the J gene TRBJ2-7, with D possibly TRBD2 on 6 matching bases. V lost 6 bases and J lost 6, with 18 bases in between. The length of the CDR3 is 14 residues. Germline CDR1 reads SEHNR; CDR2 reads FQNEAQ (reference sequence). CDR3 DNA sequence: TGTGCCAGCAGTTCGGGACTGCCACATCTCGAGCAGTACTTC. Encoded protein: CASSSGLPHLEQYF.

This clonotype was seen more than once but under ten times. This sequence joins TRBV4-2 and TRBJ2-7; 7 nucleotides line up with TRBD2. Trimming cost V 4 bases and J 3 bases; bases outside gene matches: 6. CDR1 LGHNA and CDR2 YNFKEQ come from the germline V gene. The CDR3 has 14 amino acids. This chain's CDR3 is CASSLKSGDYEQYF. CDR3 nucleotide sequence: TGTGCCAGCAGCCTCAAGAGCGGGGACTACGAGCAGTACTTC.

V and J are TRBV12-3 or TRBV12-4 and TRBJ1-5; a weak D match, TRBD1 (5 bases). V dropped 5 bases and J dropped 0 bases, with 14 bases sitting between them. The CDR3 totals 16 residues. This CDR3 reads CASSRSGQHSNQPQHF. The CDR3 coding sequence is TGTGCCAGCAGTCGGTCGGGGCAGCATAGCAATCAGCCCCAGCATTTT.

This clonotype was found many times. The CDR3 DNA sequence: TGTGCCACCCGGTCTAGGGCAGCCTCAGATACGCAGTATTTT. Its translation is CATRSRAASDTQYF. The rearrangement uses TRBV24-1 and TRBJ2-3; no definite D call. Germline CDR1 and CDR2: KGHDR and SFDVKD. Trimming shortened V by 9 bases and J by 4 bases, and 16 bases separated the two germline ends. The CDR3 has 14 residues.

This clonotype occurred many times. The chain is built from TRBV2 and TRBJ2-5, with 8 bases lining up with TRBD1. The CDR3 runs 15 residues. Germline values: CDR1 SNHLY, CDR2 FYNNEI. J gave up 4 bases and V 4 bases, and 8 bases lay outside the gene matches. The CDR3 sequence: CASSVQGARGETQYF. CDR3 DNA: TGTGCCAGCAGTGTTCAGGGGGCTAGAGGAGAGACCCAGTACTTC.

CDR3 amino acids: CASSPVQGSTDTQYF. The CDR3, as DNA: TGTGCCAGCAGTCCGGTACAGGGAAGCACAGATACGCAGTATTTT. The J gene is TRBJ2-3, the V gene TRBV12-3 or TRBV12-4, with a weak D call TRBD1 (6 bases). CDR3 length equals 15 residues. Deletions cut 5 bases from V and 0 bases from J, with 12 bases between.

The V call is TRBV20-1, the J call TRBJ2-2; D is uncertain. The V gene's germline CDR1 is DFQATT and CDR2 SNEGSKA (reference sequence). The CDR3 extends over 13 amino acids. V was pared by 5 bases and J by 4 bases, with 11 bases between. CDR3 sequence reads: CSADSASTGELFF. The CDR3, as DNA: TGCAGTGCTGACTCTGCGAGCACCGGGGAGCTGTTTTTT.

This clonotype has more than one count but fewer than ten. This chain joins TRBV6-5 and TRBJ1-3, with D tentatively TRBD1 (6 bases). The V gene lost 7 bases and the J gene lost 0 bases, with 19 bases spanning the gap. CDR3 length: 17 residues. The germline V gene encodes CDR1 MNHEY and CDR2 SVGAGI. The DNA of the CDR3 is TGTGCCAGCACTCACCGGGCGGACAGTTACTCTGGAAACACCATATATTTT. This sequence encodes CASTHRADSYSGNTIYF.

The genes are TRBV12-3 or TRBV12-4 and TRBJ2-7, with no clear D. This CDR3 region has 14 residues. V lost 7 bases and J 7 bases, leaving 20 bases between the germline ends. CDR3 bases: TGTGCCAGCAATTATCAGGCCACCTACGAAGAGCAGTACTTC. This translates into CASNYQATYEEQYF.